Reported below is one T cell receptor (beta chain). The antigen it binds to is not known. Base-call qualities are not available, and no considerably larger clone is one nucleotide away. Inclusive of the bounding cysteine and phenylalanine, the CDR3 is 15 residues long. Left in the record is the CDR3 DNA by itself, 45 bases read in frame from the first base. The germline V gene (reference sequence) yields LNHNV for CDR1 and YYDKDF for CDR2. A patient counted as having stable Graves' hyperthyroidism if no progression to ophthalmopathy occurred over 18 months of follow-up. The hyperthyroidism patients were between 18 and 65 years old and newly diagnosed, with a disease duration of less than 2 months. The study excluded patients with uncontrolled infections, other autoimmune diseases, pregnancy or lactation. Clinical symptoms, serum thyroxine and TRAb, thyroid ultrasound, and orbital computed tomography formed the basis for the diagnoses. Total RNA was extracted using Trizol reagent, and RNA quality was assessed on an Agilent 2100 Bioanalyzer.

The TCR beta CDR3 regions were amplified from the RNA transcripts. The first round of RT-PCR for the TCR CDR3 was performed with the HTBI primer set and the Qiagen OneStep RT-PCR kit. Libraries were constructed in a second round of multiplex PCR, after which size selection and purification were performed. Sequencing of the libraries was done on an Illumina HiSeq2000 using paired-end 100 bp reads. Concerning the study's data processing: SOAPnuke was used to process the raw data, throwing out any read that contained adapters or uncalled bases, had a mean Phred below 15, or lacked an exact constant-primer or identifier match. COPE v1.2.5 was used to merge high-quality paired reads, and clonotypes were defined as unique nucleotide sequences. MiTCR v1.1 was used to align the clonotypes against IMGT TRBV, TRBD and TRBJ reference segments. The analysis included only V-J combinations with a frequency above 0.0001, which together covered 99% to 99.2% of the repertoires. A TCS score was defined as the ratio of F50 (clonal expansion) to E x V (chaos), with BLOSUM62-based TCRdist applied between CDR3 peptides within each V-J. Welch's t-statistics and random forest reduced some 510 V-J features to about 12, which were used in a naive Bayes classifier (R e1071). TCRdb's own reprocessing of the public reads used fastp at Q25 and MiXCR and kept productive beta chains. When rows share a CDR3 protein, they turn into one entry using the most common DNA and genes. TCRdb's processing, not the authors', yielded these V and J calls. This sample holds some 510,000 distinct CDR3 sequences; about 45% were observed only once. The top ten clones comprise just under 8.5% of the sample.

This sample stems from a study of T cells in Graves' hyperthyroidism and ophthalmopathy (dated by TCRdb to about 2019). In terms of the full investigation: To identify distinguishing TCR V-J signatures, a discovery cohort of about a hundred patients was used, comprising 40 to 45 with Graves' ophthalmopathy and some 57 with stable Graves' hyperthyroidism. Whether ophthalmopathy could be predicted prospectively was tested in an independent validation cohort made up of about 20 hyperthyroidism patients plus 17 patients who later progressed to ophthalmopathy. After sampling, hyperthyroidism patients received methimazole starting at 30 mg daily, and ophthalmopathy patients received high-dose intravenous methylprednisolone. The 95 to 100 discovery patients were divided at random into training and test sets in a 7:3 ratio. Thyroid tissue and blood T-cell repertoires from about 6 Graves' hyperthyroidism patients were also compared in the study. TCR Vbeta CDR3 sequencing of 135 peripheral blood samples (fewer than 45 ophthalmopathy, over 70 hyperthyroidism and approximately 17 progressor patients) is reported in the paper. The paper as a whole reports these results and caveats: In validation, the model predicted progression to ophthalmopathy with over 65% sensitivity and 72% to 85% specificity, a median of approximately 6.7 months before onset. Most expanded thyroid clonotypes (frequency above 0.001) were also detected in blood, a finding suggesting that blood repertoires may reflect thyroid immune responses. Ophthalmopathy was separated from stable hyperthyroidism by a 13 V-J signature model, with approximately 89% sensitivity and around 81% specificity obtained in cross-validation and 80%/75% obtained in testing. Sample size was not statistically predetermined, and investigators were not blinded to group allocation.

The sequence is built from TRBV15 and TRBJ2-5, and 8 junctional nucleotides match TRBD2. Matching the DNA end better, TRBJ2-7 makes the J call doubtful. Sequenced sample: peripheral blood or thyroid tissue (not recorded which). This clonotype was obtained from a woman aged 18 to 35 with Graves' hyperthyroidism. Donor details come from another sample of the same person, matched by shared clones. The bases read TGTGCCACCAGCAAATACGGGAGGGTCGAGAACGAGCAGTACTTC. This is translated as CATSKYGRVENEQYF.